The present T cell receptor beta chain was sequenced within a study of identical twins. TCRdb redid the calling of the 5' RACE reads with MiXCR, one entry per CDR3 protein. The table has 500,000 or so distinct CDR3 sequences, around 20% seen once. The CDR3 is 12 amino acids. The germline V gene encodes CDR1 SGHRS and CDR2 YFSETQ. V was shortened by 4 bases and J by 6 bases, with 11 bases between the two germline ends. The data were also submitted as part of a second study, on T cells expressing NK-cell markers.

Sequenced sample: CD4+ T cells sorted from blood. The rearrangement links TRBV5-1 to TRBJ2-7; D gene uncertain. The origin of this receptor is a woman between 18 and 29 years old in good health. CDR3 amino acids: CASSLRSLEQYF. CDR3 DNA sequence: TGCGCCAGCAGCCTTCGGAGTCTCGAGCAGTACTTC.